Listed here are 22 T cell receptor beta chains from one sample, sequenced in a study of early T cells in non-severe SARS-CoV-2 infection. In TCRdb, the 5' RACE reads were re-called with MiXCR into one record per CDR3 protein. The sample has around 50,000 distinct CDR3 sequences; around 11% are singletons. Input material: whole blood. The receptors were gathered from an adult who was a healthcare worker with PCR-confirmed SARS-CoV-2 infection or an uninfected control (not recorded which).

The chain employs TRBV20-1 and TRBJ1-3, with 7 bases aligning to TRBD1. With V trimmed by 5 bases and J by 1 base, 14 bases remained unmatched. In germline, CDR1 is DFQATT, CDR2 SNEGSKA (reference sequence). This CDR3 spans 17 amino acids. This CDR3 reads CSAGRVVQGTSGNTIYF. CDR3 DNA sequence: TGCAGTGCTGGGAGGGTAGTACAGGGGACATCTGGAAACACCATATATTTT.

The chain links TRBV7-9 to TRBJ2-1; D uncertain. V shed 1 base and J shed 5 bases, with 6 bases lying between them. Germline V gives CDR1 SEHNR, CDR2 FQNEAQ (reference sequence). CDR3 size: 13 residues. The CDR3 loop reads CASSLGADNEQFF. Written as DNA, the CDR3 is TGTGCCAGCAGCTTAGGGGCAGACAATGAGCAGTTCTTC. Full variable domain (outside the CDR3, taken from reference TRBV7-9 and TRBJ2-1): DTGVSQNPRHKITKRGQNVTFRCDPISEHNRLYWYRQTLGQGPEFLTYFQNEAQLEKSRLLSDRFSAERPKGSFSTLEIQRTEQGDSAMYLCASSLGADNEQFFGPGTRLTVL.

In this sample, this clonotype turned up a few times. J is TRBJ2-1 and V is TRBV20-1, with D perhaps matching TRBD1 or TRBD2 (5 bases each). V gave up 2 bases and J gave up 0 bases, with 14 bases separating them. Germline V gene data show CDR1 as DFQATT and CDR2 as SNEGSKA (reference sequence). CDR3 length: 16 residues. CDR3: CSARRGAGSSYNEQFF. The CDR3 DNA sequence: TGCAGTGCTAGACGTGGGGCGGGTAGCTCCTACAATGAGCAGTTCTTC.

The V gene is TRBV29-1, the J gene TRBJ1-1, with TRBD1 matching over 7 bases. The V gene end was trimmed by 4 bases and the J gene end by 7 bases; junction bases not matched to a gene: 3. This CDR3 region has 11 residues. Germline lookup yields CDR1 SQVTM and CDR2 ANQGSEA. The CDR3 loop reads CSVVGQVEAFF. DNA for the CDR3: TGCAGCGTTGTTGGACAGGTTGAAGCTTTCTTT. Full variable domain (rest looked up from reference TRBV29-1 and TRBJ1-1): SAVISQKPSRDICQRGTSLTIQCQVDSQVTMMFWYRQQPGQSLTLIATANQGSEATYESGFVIDKFPISRPNLTFSTLTVSNMSPEDSSIYLCSVVGQVEAFFGQGTRLTVV.

The chain employs TRBV6-2 or TRBV6-3 and TRBJ1-1; 7 nucleotides agree with TRBD1. The CDR3 consists of 13 residues. Germline trimming cut 5 bases from V and 6 bases from J; bases unmatched to any gene: 6. The germline V gene encodes CDR1 MNHEY and CDR2 SVGEGT. The CDR3: CASSATGEAEAFF. The CDR3 DNA reads as TGTGCCAGCAGTGCTACAGGGGAAGCTGAAGCTTTCTTT.

The table lists this clonotype with many counts. The gene calls are TRBV7-2 and TRBJ2-1, with TRBD2 identical over 11 bases. V dropped 4 bases and J dropped 9; count of bases not matched to a gene: 11. CDR3 length equals 16 residues. CDR1 SGHTA and CDR2 FQGNSA come from the germline V gene. Written as DNA, the CDR3 is TGTGCCAGCAGCTCTACTAGCGGGGGCCAATCCGGTGAGCAGTTCTTC. Translated, it gives CASSSTSGGQSGEQFF.

This clonotype was seen many times. This rearrangement joins TRBV7-8 to TRBJ1-1; D may be TRBD1 (6 bases). Trimming pared 5 bases from V and 1 base from J, leaving 14 bases between. Germline values: CDR1 SGHVS, CDR2 FQNEAQ. The CDR3 consists of 15 residues. CDR3 protein: CASSPRAGANTEAFF. CDR3 in DNA: TGTGCCAGCAGCCCCCGTGCGGGGGCGAACACTGAAGCTTTCTTT.

This clonotype was counted at least ten times. The chain employs TRBV7-3 and TRBJ1-6, with D possibly TRBD1 on 5 matching bases. CDR3 length: 13 amino acids. CDR1 SGHTA and CDR2 FQGTGA come from the germline V gene. V shed 5 bases and J shed 10 bases, with 12 bases lying between them. The chain's CDR3 is CASSAGGMSPLHF. Written as DNA, the CDR3 is TGTGCCAGCAGCGCCGGGGGTATGTCACCCCTCCACTTT. Full variable domain (missing parts from reference TRBV7-3 and TRBJ1-6): GAGVSQTPSNKVTEKGKYVELRCDPISGHTALYWYRQSLGQGPEFLIYFQGTGAADDSGLPNDRFFAVRPEGSVSTLKIQRTERGDSAVYLCASSAGGMSPLHFGNGTRLTVT.

This chain connects TRBV4-1 to TRBJ2-3, with 10 bases fitting TRBD2. Per the germline V gene, CDR1 is MGHRA and CDR2 is YSYEKL. Trimming removed 4 bases from V and 3 bases from J; junction bases left unmatched: 10. This CDR3 region has 17 residues. CDR3 sequence: CASSPIPSGGATDTQYF. The CDR3 DNA sequence: TGCGCCAGCAGCCCCATCCCTAGCGGGGGTGCGACAGATACGCAGTATTTT.

J is TRBJ2-2 and V is TRBV11-2; 11 bases map to TRBD2. CDR1 and CDR2 from the germline V gene are SGHAT and FQNNGV. This CDR3 has 15 amino acids. V shed 3 bases and J 4 bases; nucleotides not matched to a gene: 1. CDR3 in DNA: TGTGCCAGCAGCTTGCTAGCGGGGGGCACCGGGGAGCTGTTTTTT. It is translated as CASSLLAGGTGELFF.

This clonotype has only a few counts. The chain combines TRBV7-9 with TRBJ2-7; D unresolved. Trimming removed 1 base at V and 4 bases at J, with 8 bases between. The CDR3 length is 13 residues. Germline assignment: CDR1 SEHNR and CDR2 FQNEAQ (reference sequence). CDR3 loop: CASSLEADYEQYF. In nucleotides, the CDR3 is TGTGCCAGCAGCTTAGAAGCTGATTACGAGCAGTACTTC.

This clonotype was seen more than once but under ten times. The chain has TRBV7-9 and TRBJ2-7; D remains ambiguous. Trimming removed 6 bases at V and 1 base at J, with 4 bases between. From germline, CDR1 is SEHNR and CDR2 FQNEAQ (reference sequence). The CDR3 extends over 11 amino acids. This CDR3 reads CASRGSYEQYF. For the CDR3, the DNA is TGTGCCAGCAGGGGGTCCTACGAGCAGTACTTC.

The rearrangement links TRBV6-5 to TRBJ1-1, with D possibly TRBD1 on 6 matching bases. The CDR3 consists of 13 residues. The germline V gene encodes CDR1 MNHEY and CDR2 SVGAGI. Trimming shortened V by 6 bases and J by 4 bases, and 12 bases separated the two germline ends. The CDR3 DNA sequence: TGTGCCAGCAGCCAAGGACAGCCCACTGAAGCTTTCTTT. Translating gives CASSQGQPTEAFF.

This clonotype showed up many times. The chain uses TRBV28 and TRBJ1-2; TRBD1 matches at 7 bases. The length of the CDR3 is 15 residues. The J segment lost 5 bases and the V segment lost 4 bases, leaving 10 bases of the junction unmatched. CDR1 is MDHEN, CDR2 SYDVKM, per germline. DNA of the CDR3: TGTGCCAGCAGTTCCTCCGGGACAGAGAAATATGGCTACACCTTC. As protein: CASSSSGTEKYGYTF.

The CDR3 DNA follows: TGCAGCGTGTTAGCGGGAGTGTACGAGCAGTACTTC. Its translation is CSVLAGVYEQYF. The chain recombines TRBV29-1 with TRBJ2-7, with 9 bases aligning to TRBD2. Germline V gene lookup returns CDR1 SQVTM and CDR2 ANQGSEA. The J segment lost 4 bases and the V segment lost 6 bases, leaving 4 bases of the junction unmatched. The length of the CDR3 is 12 residues.

This clonotype was seen a few times. The J gene is TRBJ2-7, the V gene TRBV7-2, with unresolved D. The CDR3 covers 14 residues. Germline CDR1 SGHTA, CDR2 FQGNSA. V was shortened by 1 base and J by 6 bases, with 13 bases between the two germline ends. The CDR3 DNA sequence: TGTGCCAGCAGCTTAGGCCCTAGTGAACGCGAGCAGTACTTC. Its translation: CASSLGPSEREQYF. Combining the CDR3 with reference TRBV7-2 and TRBJ2-7 gives the whole variable domain GAGVSQSPSNKVTEKGKDVELRCDPISGHTALYWYRQSLGQGLEFLIYFQGNSAPDKSGLPSDRFSAERTGGSVSTLTIQRTQQEDSAVYLCASSLGPSEREQYFGPGTRLTVT.

The chain links TRBV5-1 to TRBJ1-1; D gene uncertain. Germline lookup yields CDR1 SGHRS and CDR2 YFSETQ. The CDR3 runs to 15 residues. V lost 2 bases, J lost 1 base, and 12 bases lay in between. For the CDR3, the DNA is TGCGCCAGCAGCTTATCCGGTCCCCCGAACACTGAAGCTTTCTTT. It yields the protein CASSLSGPPNTEAFF.

The chain joins TRBV29-1 to TRBJ2-6, with D uncertain. The CDR3 sequence is 14 residues long. Germline CDR1 SQVTM, CDR2 ANQGSEA. V was clipped by 6 bases and J by 0 bases, with 9 bases between them. The CDR3 here is CSVPSGSGANVLTF. In DNA, the CDR3 is TGCAGCGTCCCGTCAGGCTCTGGGGCCAACGTCCTGACTTTC.

The V gene is TRBV10-1, the J gene TRBJ2-7; 16 bases are a match to TRBD2. Unmatched junction bases numbered 4, after V lost 6 bases and J lost 2 bases. The CDR3 length is 16 residues. Germline CDR1 reads WNHNN; CDR2 reads SYGVQD (reference sequence). CDR3 sequence (DNA): TGCGCCAGCAGCGGGACTAGCGGGAGGGAAACCTACGAGCAGTACTTC. Its protein product is CASSGTSGRETYEQYF.

V is TRBV20-1 and J is TRBJ2-2; weak D call: TRBD2 (6 bases). V was shortened by 1 base and J by 4 bases, with 22 bases between the two germline ends. CDR1 is DFQATT and CDR2 is SNEGSKA in the germline V gene (reference sequence). This CDR3 is built from 18 residues. Here the CDR3 DNA reads TGCAGTGCTAGAGTACCTGGCTGGATGGGGGGTACCACCGGGGAGCTGTTTTTT. Its translation: CSARVPGWMGGTTGELFF.

This clonotype has ten or more counts. This sequence joins TRBV7-8 and TRBJ2-1; TRBD2 aligns across 14 bases. V gave up 6 bases and J gave up 4 bases; unmatched junction bases: 11. Germline V gives CDR1 SGHVS, CDR2 FQNEAQ. CDR3 length: 18 amino acids. The CDR3 DNA is TGTGCCAGCAGTGGACTAGCGGGAGGTCAAGGGGGTTACAATGAGCAGTTCTTC. Translating it yields CASSGLAGGQGGYNEQFF.

The sample holds many counts of this clonotype. This chain joins TRBV5-4 and TRBJ2-2; weak D call: TRBD1 (5 bases). Trimming left V 4 bases short and J 0 bases short, with 10 bases between. The length of the CDR3 is 15 residues. Germline loops: CDR1 SGHNT, CDR2 YYREEE (reference sequence). The CDR3 region has the DNA TGTGCCAGCAGCACGACAGATCCGAACACCGGGGAGCTGTTTTTT. Its protein is CASSTTDPNTGELFF.